The sequence of this T cell receptor beta chain was determined in a study of T cell repertoires in cytomegalovirus infection. One entry per CDR3 protein results from TCRdb running MiXCR on the reads. The sample lists 250,000 or so distinct CDR3 sequences, over 15% occurring once. Sequenced sample: CD8+ T cells from PBMCs. The source is a human donor in good health (CMV status not recorded). Some clones in this sample may be carry-over from other donors' samples.

CDR3 region: CASSMYYEQFF. The CDR3 DNA reads as TGTGCCAGTAGTATGTACTATGAGCAGTTCTTC. The rearrangement links TRBV19 to TRBJ2-1; no firm D call. Germline V gives CDR1 LNHDA, CDR2 SQIVND (reference sequence). This CDR3 is 11 amino acids long. Trimming removed 3 bases from V and 8 bases from J, with 5 bases in between.